This paragraph reports one T cell receptor (beta chain). Its matching antigen is unknown. This entry belongs to a study of T cell responses to AZD1222 COVID-19 vaccine. Repertoires were generated with immunoSEQ multiplex PCR, while TCRdb's copy carries only in-frame clones and drops some. The table includes 120,000 to 150,000 clones, around 90% detected once. Points from the study as a whole: Close to half of spike-specific TCRs reportedly recognize unmutated variant regions. Females outnumbered males among donors, who were mostly white British; clonal diversity was possibly underestimated.

The receptor's source is an adult who received the MenACWY meningococcal vaccine as a control. The sample in question was peripheral blood, obtained 28 days after the second dose of the MenACWY control vaccine.

The CDR3 coding sequence is TGTGCCATCCTCGGGACAGGCGAGAACTATGGCTACACCTTC. Encoded protein: CAILGTGENYGYTF. This sequence joins TRBV28 and TRBJ1-2, with 8 nucleotides matching TRBD1. CDR1 and CDR2 (germline): MDHEN, SYDVKM. After removal of 10 bases from V and 2 bases from J, the junction contained 9 bases not matched to a gene. CDR3 size: 14 residues.